This T cell receptor beta chain originates from a study of blood T cell repertoires in COVID-19. In the original processing: Amplification from reference gene primers served as the basis for estimated nucleated cell counts. Using immunoSEQ multiplex PCR, the repertoire was profiled, and TCRdb retains in-frame clones only, with some absent. That table supplies the V and J calls and clone size; D and trimming were determined from the DNA. The data contain about 250,000 clones, 65% to 90% of them seen just once; the ten biggest clones take up 4.9%. CDR3 length: 16 amino acids. Germline assignment: CDR1 KGHDR and CDR2 SFDVKD. V lost 5 bases and J lost 3; bases outside the gene matches: 9.

This sequence originates from a woman of 80 years or more with active or convalescent COVID-19. V and J are TRBV24-1 and TRBJ2-1; TRBD1 matches 7 bases. Material: peripheral blood. The CDR3: CATSAVTGANYNEQFF. The CDR3 bases are TGTGCCACCAGTGCCGTTACAGGGGCCAACTACAATGAGCAGTTCTTC.